A selection of T cell receptor beta chains follows, all from one sample in a study of graft-versus-host responses after intestinal transplantation. The assay was immunoSEQ multiplex PCR, and TCRdb's table has in-frame clones only and misses some. This sample has 43,000 or so clones; over 85% occur once, and the top ten carry roughly 1.6%. The sequencing here drew on PBMCs, taken roughly 51 weeks after intestinal transplant. All receptors derive from a human patient who received an intestinal transplant, so some T cells may come from the graft donor. CDR3s include the opening cysteine and the closing phenylalanine or tryptophan. D genes are given only for firm matches. Clone size is given for some rows only: seen once, a few or many times, or a class if the clone is expanded.

>TRBJ2-5|TRBD2|TRBV5-1|once
CASSHPSGGIQETQYF
TGCGCCAGCAGCCATCCTAGCGGGGGGATCCAAGAGACCCAGTACTTC
>TRBJ2-7|.|TRBV19|.
CASSLGGAASYEQYF
TGTGCCAGTAGTCTAGGCGGGGCAGCGTCTTACGAGCAGTACTTC
>TRBJ2-7|.|TRBV11-2|.
CASSLGGWGNEQYF
TGTGCCAGCAGCTTAGGGGGGTGGGGTAACGAGCAGTACTTC
>TRBJ2-3|TRBD2|TRBV11-3|.
CASSHGGRGTDTQYF
TGTGCCAGCAGCCATGGAGGGAGGGGCACAGATACGCAGTATTTT
>TRBJ2-5|TRBD2|TRBV5-1|.
CASSLGSGGHQETQYF
TGCGCCAGCAGCTTGGGCAGCGGGGGGCACCAAGAGACCCAGTACTTC
>TRBJ2-1|TRBD2|TRBV7-3|once
CASSLTGGIMGNEQFF
TGTGCCAGCAGCTTAACCGGGGGGATAATGGGCAATGAGCAGTTCTTC
>TRBJ2-7|.|TRBV6-6|.
CASSYSEGAREQYF
TGTGCCAGCAGTTACTCGGAGGGGGCCAGGGAGCAGTACTTC
>TRBJ2-4|TRBD2|TRBV14|.
CASSQDLGRINIQYF
TGTGCCAGCAGCCAAGATCTCGGGAGGATTAACATTCAGTACTTC
>TRBJ2-5|TRBD2|TRBV7-3|.
CASSSGAGGFETQYF
TGTGCCAGCAGCTCAGGAGCGGGAGGATTTGAGACCCAGTACTTC
>TRBJ1-5|TRBD1|TRBV7-2|.
CASSEAWGGQAQHF
TGTGCCAGCAGCGAAGCTTGGGGTGGACAGGCCCAGCATTTT
>TRBJ1-5|.|TRBV2|.
CASGGTDSNQPQHF
TGTGCCAGCGGGGGGACCGATAGCAATCAGCCCCAGCATTTT
>TRBJ2-3|TRBD2|TRBV5-4|.
CASSLELAGGPGTQYF
TGTGCCAGCAGCTTGGAACTAGCGGGGGGGCCGGGGACGCAGTATTTT
>TRBJ2-7|.|TRBV2|.
CASGAEFSYEQYF
TGTGCCAGCGGGGCAGAATTCTCCTACGAGCAGTACTTC
>TRBJ2-5|.|TRBV7-9|.
CASSLVPWSNLESETQYF
TGTGCCAGCAGCTTAGTTCCATGGTCCAATCTGGAGTCGGAGACCCAGTACTTC
>TRBJ1-5|TRBD1|TRBV6-1|.
CASSAADRGPYSNQPQHF
TGTGCCAGCAGTGCGGCGGACAGGGGGCCATATAGCAATCAGCCCCAGCATTTT
>TRBJ1-1|.|TRBV2|.
CASNLDRNTEAFF
TGTGCCAGCAACCTTGACAGGAACACTGAAGCTTTCTTT
>TRBJ1-4|TRBD1|TRBV11-2|.
CASSLRGTDNEKLFF
TGTGCCAGCAGCTTAAGGGGGACAGATAATGAAAAACTGTTTTTT
>TRBJ1-2|.|TRBV9|once
CASSVDTGGRGYTF
TGTGCCAGCAGCGTAGACACCGGGGGCCGAGGCTACACCTTC
>TRBJ2-3|.|TRBV6-5|.
CASSYNGKSTDTQYF
TGTGCCAGCAGTTACAACGGGAAAAGCACAGATACGCAGTATTTT
>TRBJ2-3|.|TRBV7-3|.
CASSFRGPTDTQYF
TGTGCCAGCAGCTTCAGGGGACCCACAGATACGCAGTATTTT
>TRBJ2-1|.|TRBV29-1|.
CSGTNNNEQFF
TGCAGCGGAACAAACAACAATGAGCAGTTCTTC
>TRBJ1-5|.|TRBV7-2|.
CASSLGGREYSNQPQHF
TGTGCCAGCAGCTTAGGGGGCAGAGAATATAGCAATCAGCCCCAGCATTTT
>TRBJ2-7|TRBD2|TRBV5-1|.
CASRTGTSGYEQYF
TGCGCCAGCAGAACCGGGACTAGCGGCTACGAGCAGTACTTC
>TRBJ2-7|TRBD1|TRBV28|.
CASSFDRGPYEQYF
TGTGCCAGCAGTTTTGACAGGGGGCCGTACGAGCAGTACTTC
>TRBJ2-7|.|TRBV29-1|.
CSVDGDSSYEQYF
TGCAGCGTTGATGGGGACTCGTCCTACGAGCAGTACTTC
>TRBJ1-2|.|TRBV10-3|.
CAISAVDQDETNYGYTF
TGTGCCATCAGCGCCGTGGACCAGGACGAGACTAACTATGGCTACACCTTC
>TRBJ2-3|.|TRBV6-1|.
CASRRWAGGTDTQYF
TGTGCCAGCAGAAGGTGGGCAGGGGGCACAGATACGCAGTATTTT
>TRBJ2-7|.|TRBV6-5|.
CASSYRGGGSYEQYF
TGTGCCAGCAGTTACAGGGGAGGAGGTTCCTACGAGCAGTACTTC
>TRBJ2-1|TRBD2|TRBV9|.
CASSSAGGIYNEQFF
TGTGCCAGCAGCTCCGCGGGAGGAATATACAATGAGCAGTTCTTC
>TRBJ1-5|TRBD1|TRBV15|.
CATSGQGARRQPQHF
TGTGCCACCAGCGGACAGGGGGCACGCAGACAGCCCCAGCATTTT
>TRBJ1-1|TRBD1|TRBV14|.
CASSQAHRGIYTEAFF
TGTGCCAGCAGCCAAGCACACAGGGGAATCTACACTGAAGCTTTCTTT
>TRBJ2-3|TRBD2|TRBV2|.
CASKILAGADTQYF
TGTGCCAGCAAAATACTAGCGGGAGCAGATACGCAGTATTTT
>TRBJ1-1|TRBD1|TRBV5-1|.
CASSLGGRGDTEAFF
TGCGCCAGCAGCTTGGGGGGCAGGGGGGACACTGAAGCTTTCTTT
>TRBJ1-6|.|TRBV11-2|.
CASSLGGVFNSPLHF
TGTGCCAGCAGCTTAGGGGGTGTCTTTAATTCACCCCTCCACTTT
>TRBJ2-5|.|TRBV11-2|.
CASSVGPQETQYF
TGTGCCAGCAGCGTAGGCCCCCAAGAGACCCAGTACTTC
>TRBJ2-3|.|TRBV9|.
CASSVGGVDPAGDTQYF
TGTGCCAGCAGCGTCGGAGGAGTTGACCCCGCTGGGGATACGCAGTATTTT
>TRBJ2-2|.|TRBV14|.
CASSQGRDTGELFF
TGTGCCAGCAGCCAAGGCCGCGACACCGGGGAGCTGTTTTTT
>TRBJ2-1|.|TRBV6-5|.
CASRRGSSYNEQFF
TGTGCTAGTCGAAGAGGGAGCTCCTACAATGAGCAGTTCTTC
>TRBJ1-1|.|TRBV6-4|.
CASRGQPNTEAFF
TGTGCCAGCAGAGGACAGCCTAACACTGAAGCTTTCTTT
>TRBJ2-7|.|TRBV11-1|.
CASSFGGPYEQYF
TGTGCCAGCAGCTTTGGGGGACCCTACGAGCAGTACTTC
>TRBJ1-1|.|TRBV5-1|.
CASSLVWLGNTEAFF
TGCGCCAGCAGCTTGGTTTGGTTGGGGAACACTGAAGCTTTCTTT
>TRBJ1-2|.|TRBV27|.
CASSLGGGIGYTF
TGTGCCAGCAGTTTAGGGGGAGGAATTGGCTACACCTTC